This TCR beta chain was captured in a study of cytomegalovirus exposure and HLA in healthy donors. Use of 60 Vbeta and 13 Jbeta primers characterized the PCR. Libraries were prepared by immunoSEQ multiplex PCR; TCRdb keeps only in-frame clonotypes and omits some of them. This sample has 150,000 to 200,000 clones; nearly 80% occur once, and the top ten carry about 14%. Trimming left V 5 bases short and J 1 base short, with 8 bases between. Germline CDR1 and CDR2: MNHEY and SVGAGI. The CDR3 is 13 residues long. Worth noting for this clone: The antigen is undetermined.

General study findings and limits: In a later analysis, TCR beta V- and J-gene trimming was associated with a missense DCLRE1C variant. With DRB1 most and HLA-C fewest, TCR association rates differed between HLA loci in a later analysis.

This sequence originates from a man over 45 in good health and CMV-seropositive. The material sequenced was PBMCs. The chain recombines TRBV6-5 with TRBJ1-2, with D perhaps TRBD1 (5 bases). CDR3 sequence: CASSHGGNYGYTF. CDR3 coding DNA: TGTGCCAGCAGTCACGGGGGTAACTATGGCTACACCTTC.